The rows below give T cell receptor beta chains drawn from one sample of a study of OX40 agonist ivuxolimab in advanced cancers. This table comes from immunoSEQ multiplex PCR, and its TCRdb copy is limited to in-frame clones, with some not included. This table holds 40,000 to 60,000 clones, roughly 85% found once. This specimen consisted of CD4+ or CD8+ T cells sorted from blood, obtained in a trial of the OX40 agonist ivuxolimab. These receptors originate from an adult with an advanced solid tumor such as melanoma, head and neck, liver or kidney cancer. Each CDR3 is given with its conserved first and last residue. The D gene is left open where the match is weak. Clone size, where shown, is once, few, many, or a class for clones that have expanded.

CASFVGQGATEAFF | TGTGCCAGCTTTGTTGGACAGGGGGCGACTGAAGCTTTCTTT | TRBJ1-1 | TRBV2 | TRBD1 | - | 14
CASLFSGEQFF | TGTGCCAGCCTTTTTAGCGGGGAGCAGTTCTTC | TRBJ2-1 | TRBV7-9 | TRBD2 | - | 11
CASSLEGARVYGYTF | TGTGCCAGCAGCTTAGAGGGGGCGCGGGTCTATGGCTACACCTTC | TRBJ1-2 | TRBV7-9 | TRBD1 | - | 15
CASSSEESSYNSPLHF | TGTGCCAGCAGCTCCGAGGAAAGCTCCTATAATTCACCCCTCCACTTT | TRBJ1-6 | TRBV7-9 | - | - | 16
CASSQVRGQGNHNEQFF | TGCGCCAGCAGCCAAGTTCGCGGGCAGGGAAACCACAATGAGCAGTTCTTC | TRBJ2-1 | TRBV4-3 | - | - | 17
CASSPPPGVYEQYF | TGTGCCAGCAGCCCCCCCCCGGGGGTCTACGAGCAGTACTTC | TRBJ2-7 | TRBV7-9 | - | once | 14
CASRTVKNTEAFF | TGTGCCAGCAGAACTGTCAAGAACACTGAAGCTTTCTTT | TRBJ1-1 | TRBV7-9 | - | - | 13
CASTWGTGELFF | TGTGCCAGTACCTGGGGCACCGGGGAGCTGTTTTTT | TRBJ2-2 | TRBV19 | - | - | 12
CASSPDMGLRAQYF | TGTGCCAGCAGCCCAGACATGGGACTACGGGCCCAGTACTTC | TRBJ2-5 | TRBV9 | TRBD2 | - | 14
CASSILDRVGNTGELFF | TGTGCCAGTAGTATTCTAGACAGGGTAGGGAACACCGGGGAGCTGTTTTTT | TRBJ2-2 | TRBV19 | TRBD1 | - | 17
CASSLEVMDTQYF | TGTGCCAGCAGCTTAGAAGTTATGGATACGCAGTATTTT | TRBJ2-3 | TRBV7-6 | - | - | 13